The entry below gives a single T cell receptor (beta chain) sequence along with its context. No antigen is known for it. Trimming shortened V by 5 bases and J by 7 bases, and 18 bases separated the two germline ends. The CDR3 spans 15 residues. Germline CDR1 reads LNHDA; CDR2 reads SQIVND (reference sequence). The source of the sample is a study of shared clonotypes between healthy human individuals. Notes on the study in general: Some clonotypes were shared by all four sorted-subset donors, while others were not shared. The non-shared ones had lower generation probabilities than the shared ones.

Replicate sorted-subset PCRs were loaded with roughly 200 ng DNA, roughly 33,000 T cell genomes. Sequenced by immunoSEQ multiplex PCR; TCRdb stores in-frame clones only, minus some. The sample lists 950,000 to 1,100,000 clones, approximately 70% occurring once. V usage is TRBV19 and J usage is TRBJ2-1, with D perhaps TRBD1 or TRBD2 (5 bases each). The source material was memory CD4+ T cells sorted from blood. Subset denoted: CD45RA-negative fraction. This receptor was obtained from a man between 18 and 35 years old in good health. The CDR3 DNA reads TGTGCCAGTAGTCGTCCCGGGACGGAAGGGAATGAGCAGTTCTTC. Its translation: CASSRPGTEGNEQFF. Based on the CDR3 plus reference TRBV19 and TRBJ2-1, the full variable domain is DGGITQSPKYLFRKEGQNVTLSCEQNLNHDAMYWYRQDPGQGLRLIYYSQIVNDFQKGDIAEGYSVSREKKESFPLTVTSAQKNPTAFYLCASSRPGTEGNEQFFGPGTRLTVL.